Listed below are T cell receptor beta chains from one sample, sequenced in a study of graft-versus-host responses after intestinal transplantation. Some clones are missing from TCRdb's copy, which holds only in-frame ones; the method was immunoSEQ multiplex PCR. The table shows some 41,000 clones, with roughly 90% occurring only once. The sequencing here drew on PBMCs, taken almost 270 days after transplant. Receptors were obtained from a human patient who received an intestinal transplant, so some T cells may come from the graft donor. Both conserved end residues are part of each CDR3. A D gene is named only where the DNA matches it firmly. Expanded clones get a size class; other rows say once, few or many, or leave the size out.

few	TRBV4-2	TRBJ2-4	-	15	TGTGCCAGCAGCCAAGATTTGGGGGGGCCAAACATTCAGTACTTC	CASSQDLGGPNIQYF
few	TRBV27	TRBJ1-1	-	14	TGTGCCAGCAGTTCCTTGGGGGAGTGGACTGAAGCTTTCTTT	CASSSLGEWTEAFF
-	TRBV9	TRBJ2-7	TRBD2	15	TGTGCCAGCAGCGTAGATCTAGCGGGGCCCTACGAGCGGTACTTC	CASSVDLAGPYERYF
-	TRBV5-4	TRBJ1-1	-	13	TGTGCCAGCAGCTTACTCAGAGAGGCTGAAGCTTTCTTT	CASSLLREAEAFF
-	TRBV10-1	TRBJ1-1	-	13	TGCGCCAGCAGTCGAGACATCGACACTGAAGCTTTCTTT	CASSRDIDTEAFF
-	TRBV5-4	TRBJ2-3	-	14	TGTGCCAGCAGCCCCCCCCTTAGCACAGATACGCAGTATTTT	CASSPPLSTDTQYF
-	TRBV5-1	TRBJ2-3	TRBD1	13	TGCGCCAGCAGTCCTACAGGGGCAGATACGCAGTATTTT	CASSPTGADTQYF
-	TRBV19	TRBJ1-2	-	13	TGTGCCAGTAGCCGGACGGCGAACTATGGCTACACCTTC	CASSRTANYGYTF
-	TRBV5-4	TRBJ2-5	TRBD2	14	TGTGCCAGCAGACTAGCGGGGGGGGGCGAGACCCAGTACTTC	CASRLAGGGETQYF
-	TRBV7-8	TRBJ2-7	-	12	TGTGCCAGCAGCTTACTCCGAGGCGAGCAGTACTTC	CASSLLRGEQYF
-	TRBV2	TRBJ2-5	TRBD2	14	TGTGCCAGCAGTGAAGCGGGGGGGCAAGAGACCCAGTACTTC	CASSEAGGQETQYF
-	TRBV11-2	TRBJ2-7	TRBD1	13	TGTGCCAGCAGCCCCGGACAGGCATACGAGCAGTACTTC	CASSPGQAYEQYF
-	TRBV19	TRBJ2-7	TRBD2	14	TGTGCCAGTAGGGGGGGGTTGGCTAGTGACGAGCAGTACTTC	CASRGGLASDEQYF
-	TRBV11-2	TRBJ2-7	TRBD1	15	TGTGCCAGCAGCTTAGATCCCCTACAGGGGGGCGAGCAGTACTTC	CASSLDPLQGGEQYF
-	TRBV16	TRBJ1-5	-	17	TGTGCCAGCACCACGGGGGGGGCTGTATATAGCAATCAGCCCCAGCATTTT	CASTTGGAVYSNQPQHF
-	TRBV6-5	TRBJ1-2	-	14	TGTGCCAGCAGAAAGTTACAGGGTCCCTATGGCTACACCTTC	CASRKLQGPYGYTF
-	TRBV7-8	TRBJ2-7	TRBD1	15	TGTGCCAGCAGCTCCCGGGACAGCGCTTCCTACGAGCAGTACTTC	CASSSRDSASYEQYF
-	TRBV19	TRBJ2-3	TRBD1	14	TGTGCCAGGCCGACAGGGCCGTGCACAGATACGCAGTATTTT	CARPTGPCTDTQYF
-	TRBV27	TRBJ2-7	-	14	TGTGCCAGCAGTTTAACCCTTTCCTCCTACGAGCAGTACTTC	CASSLTLSSYEQYF
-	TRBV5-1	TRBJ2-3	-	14	TGCGCCAGCTCCCGGGGGTCTAGCACAGATACGCAGTATTTT	CASSRGSSTDTQYF
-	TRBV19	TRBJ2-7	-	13	TGTGCCGCCTCCCTAGCTACGGGGTACGAGCAGTACTTC	CAASLATGYEQYF
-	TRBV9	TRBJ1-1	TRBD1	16	TGTGCCAGCAGCCCCCCCGTGGACAGGGGGCCTACTGAAGCTTTCTTT	CASSPPVDRGPTEAFF
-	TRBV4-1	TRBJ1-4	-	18	TGCGCCAGCAGCCGACTACTAATTCCGGGACGGGGCGGGGAAAAACTGTTTTTT	CASSRLLIPGRGGEKLFF
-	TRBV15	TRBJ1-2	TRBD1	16	TGTGCCACCAGCAGAGTTAAGGGGGCCAGCTTCTATGGCTACACCTTC	CATSRVKGASFYGYTF
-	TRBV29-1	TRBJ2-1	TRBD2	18	TGCAGCGTTTTTTTTTACGCGGGACTAGCGGGGGGGCACGATGAGCAGTTCTTC	CSVFFYAGLAGGHDEQFF
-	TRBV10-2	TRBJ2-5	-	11	TGCGCCAGCAGTGAAGCCGGGAACCAGTACTTC	CASSEAGNQYF
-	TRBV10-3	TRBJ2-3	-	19	TGTGCCATCAGTGAGTCTGTTTATGGTACGAGCGCCTCTACAGATACGCAGTATTTT	CAISESVYGTSASTDTQYF
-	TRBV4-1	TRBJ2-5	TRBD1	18	TGCGCCAGCAGCCAAGGGTTTTGGACAGGGGGCGGTGGGGAGACCCAGTACTTC	CASSQGFWTGGGGETQYF
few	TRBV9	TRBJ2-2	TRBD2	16	TGTGCCAGCAGCGGGAGGAGCGGGGGGGCCACCGGGGAGCTGTTTTTT	CASSGRSGGATGELFF
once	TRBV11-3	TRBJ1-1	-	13	TGTGCCAGCAGCCGGGGCGTAAACACTGAAGCTTTCTTT	CASSRGVNTEAFF
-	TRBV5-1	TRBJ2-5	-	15	TGCGCCAGCAGCTTGGACGATGTTCTCGACGAGACCCAGTACTTC	CASSLDDVLDETQYF
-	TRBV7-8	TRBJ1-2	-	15	TGTGCCAGCAGCTCCCAGGTGGGGGTTCACTATGGCTACACCTTC	CASSSQVGVHYGYTF
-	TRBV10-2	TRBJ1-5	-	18	TGCGCCAGCAGCGGCAGTGCGGTAGCCAGGGGTAGCAATCAGCCCCAGCATTTT	CASSGSAVARGSNQPQHF
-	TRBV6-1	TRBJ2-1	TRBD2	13	TGTGCCAGCAGCCCAGCGGGGCTAGAAGGGCAGTTCTTC	CASSPAGLEGQFF
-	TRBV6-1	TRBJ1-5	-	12	TGTGCCAGCAGTGCAATTACAGGGCCCCAGCATTTT	CASSAITGPQHF
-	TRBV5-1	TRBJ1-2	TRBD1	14	TGCGCCAGCAGCTTGGCGGGACAGAACTATGGCTACACCTTC	CASSLAGQNYGYTF
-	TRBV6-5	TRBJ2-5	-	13	TGTGCCAGCGGGCACCGGGATCAAGAGATCCAGTACTTC	CASGHRDQEIQYF
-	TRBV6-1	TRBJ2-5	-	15	TGTGCCAGCAGTGGGGGGGCGCCCTACCAAGAGACCCAGTACTTC	CASSGGAPYQETQYF
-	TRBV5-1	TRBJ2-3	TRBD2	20	TGCGCCAGCAGCTATAATACTGAACTACTAGCGGGCCCTAGCACAGATACGCAGTATTTT	CASSYNTELLAGPSTDTQYF
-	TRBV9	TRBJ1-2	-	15	TGTGCCAGCAGCGCCCCCCCGTTCGGCTACTATGGCTACACCTTC	CASSAPPFGYYGYTF
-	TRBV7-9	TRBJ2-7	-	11	TGTGCCAGCAGCTCTTACTACGAGCAGTACTTC	CASSSYYEQYF
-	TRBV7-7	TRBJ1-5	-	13	TGTGCCAGCAGCTTAGGTCAGGGTCAGCCCCAGCATTTT	CASSLGQGQPQHF
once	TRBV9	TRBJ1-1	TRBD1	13	TGTGCCAGCAGCGGACAGGGGAACACTGAAGCTTTCTTT	CASSGQGNTEAFF
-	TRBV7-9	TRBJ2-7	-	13	TGTGCCAGCAGCCCCTCCTTAACTTACGAGCAGTACTTC	CASSPSLTYEQYF
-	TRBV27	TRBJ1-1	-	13	TGTGCCAGTCAGGGGTTTGGGAGGACTGAAGCTTTCTTT	CASQGFGRTEAFF
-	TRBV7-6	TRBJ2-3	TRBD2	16	TGTGCCAGCAGCTTAGCAGCGGGGGGGCAAGCAGATACGCAGTATTTT	CASSLAAGGQADTQYF
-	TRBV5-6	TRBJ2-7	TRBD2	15	TGTGCCAGCAGCCCGGGACTAGCGTCCGCCTACGAGCAGTACTTC	CASSPGLASAYEQYF
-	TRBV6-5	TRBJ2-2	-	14	TGTGCCAGCAGTTACAGGGAAATAACCGGGGAGCTGTTTTTT	CASSYREITGELFF
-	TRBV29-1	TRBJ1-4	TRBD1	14	TGCAGCGTTGGGGACAGGGGAACTAATGAAAAACTGTTTTTT	CSVGDRGTNEKLFF
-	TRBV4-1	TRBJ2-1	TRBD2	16	TGCGCCAGCAGCCAAAGCGGGGGGAGCTCCTACAATGAGCAGTTCTTC	CASSQSGGSSYNEQFF
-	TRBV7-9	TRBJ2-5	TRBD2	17	TGTGCCAGCAGCTCGGGGACTAGCGGGGGCAACCAAGAGACCCAGTACTTC	CASSSGTSGGNQETQYF
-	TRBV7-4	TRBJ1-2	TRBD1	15	TGTGCCAGCACCCCCCGGACAGGCAACAGCTATGGCTACACCTTC	CASTPRTGNSYGYTF
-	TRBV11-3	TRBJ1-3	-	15	TGTGCCAGCAGATTAACAGCGAGCTCTGGAAACACCATATATTTT	CASRLTASSGNTIYF
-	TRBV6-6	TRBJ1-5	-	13	TGTGCCAGCAGTTACAGGCCCAATCAGCCCCAGCATTTT	CASSYRPNQPQHF
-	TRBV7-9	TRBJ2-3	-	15	TGTGCCAGCAGCTTAGGAGGGGGGGACCCAGATACGCAGTATTTT	CASSLGGGDPDTQYF
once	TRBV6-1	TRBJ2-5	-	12	TGTGCCGGAAAAGGGGGCCAAGAGACCCAGTACTTC	CAGKGGQETQYF
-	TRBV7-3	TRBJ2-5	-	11	TGTGCCAGCAGGATCCCGCCGACCCAGTACTTC	CASRIPPTQYF
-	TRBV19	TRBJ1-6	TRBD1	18	TGTGCCAGTAGTATTGGGACAGGGGTACCTCTGTCGTATTCACCCCTCCACTTT	CASSIGTGVPLSYSPLHF
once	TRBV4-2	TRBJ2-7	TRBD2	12	TGTGCCAGCAGCCAGTCGGGGGGCGAGCAGTACTTC	CASSQSGGEQYF
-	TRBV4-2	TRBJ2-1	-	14	TGTGCCAGCAGCCAAGGGCAAATTCACAATGAGCAGTTCTTC	CASSQGQIHNEQFF